This TCR beta chain was captured by sequencing in a study of cytomegalovirus exposure and HLA in healthy donors. Study-wide background: There were some 120 million unique TCR beta sequences, drawn from 180 million or so T cells, in an earlier analysis. General study results and limits: The number of N-insertions in an Asian-associated ancestry cluster was reportedly below the approximately 690-donor mean in a later analysis.

The V gene end was trimmed by 8 bases and the J gene end by 2 bases; junction bases not matched to a gene: 7. The V gene's germline CDR1 is MGHRA and CDR2 YSYEKL. CDR3 size: 16 residues. Donors consisted of healthy bone marrow donors. Although they were nominally healthy when sampled, donors likely had unrecorded immune exposures. Details on this clone: The antigen is not known.

The primer mix had 60 Vbeta and 13 Jbeta primers. Clones were sequenced by immunoSEQ multiplex PCR, and TCRdb holds only the in-frame ones, with some missing. This table holds 150,000 to 180,000 clones, about 70% found once. The sample was PBMCs. The rearrangement links TRBV4-1 to TRBJ2-2, with 11 bases fitting TRBD2. The TCR sequence derives from a man between 18 and 35 years old in good health and CMV-seronegative. For the CDR3, the DNA is TGCGCCAGCCGCCTAGCGGGGGGATATAACACCGGGGAGCTGTTTTTT. This sequence encodes CASRLAGGYNTGELFF.